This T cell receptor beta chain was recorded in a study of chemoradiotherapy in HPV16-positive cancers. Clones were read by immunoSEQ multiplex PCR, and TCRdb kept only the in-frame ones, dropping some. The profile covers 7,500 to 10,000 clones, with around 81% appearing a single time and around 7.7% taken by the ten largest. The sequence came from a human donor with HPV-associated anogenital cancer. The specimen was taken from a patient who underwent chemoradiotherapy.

The CDR3 bases are TGTGCCAGCAGTCCGTCAGCGGGGGGGAAAGTTCCGACCCAGTACTTC. This sequence encodes CASSPSAGGKVPTQYF. The chain is built from TRBV27 and TRBJ2-5, with 10 bases aligning to TRBD2. The CDR3 has 16 residues. Germline lookup yields CDR1 MNHEY and CDR2 SMNVEV (reference sequence). With 5 bases clipped from V and 7 bases from J, the junction kept 13 bases outside the gene matches.